Below are 9 T cell receptor beta chains sequenced from a single sample in a study of shared clonotypes between healthy human individuals. Assay: immunoSEQ multiplex PCR; the TCRdb copy retains only in-frame clones and omits some. The sample records approximately 1,500,000 clones, 95% to 99% being singletons. Sequenced: naive CD4+ T cells sorted from blood. Noted subset: CD45RA+ positively selected. These receptors came from a man aged 25 to 40 in good health.

This sequence joins TRBV7-8 and TRBJ2-7; TRBD1 or TRBD2 may be the D gene (5 bases each). The CDR3 is 14 residues long. The germline gives CDR1 SGHVS, CDR2 FQNEAQ. V shed 1 base and J shed 2 bases, with 9 bases lying between them. CDR3 sequence: CASSLGDGTYEQYF. In DNA form, the CDR3 reads TGTGCCAGCAGCTTAGGGGACGGGACCTACGAGCAGTACTTC.

With respect to this clone: This same CDR3 is encoded by further DNA sequences in the sample. This chain connects TRBV5-1 to TRBJ2-5, with D unresolved. The CDR3 length is 11 residues. CDR1 and CDR2 (germline): SGHRS, YFSETQ. The germline V and J ends were trimmed by 4 bases and 2 bases, with 3 bases remaining between them. The CDR3 DNA follows: TGCGCCAGCAGCGGGCAAGAGACCCAGTACTTC. Translation gives CASSGQETQYF.

V gene TRBV9 combines with J gene TRBJ2-3; D might be TRBD2 (5 bases). Germline CDR1 is SGDLS and CDR2 is YYNGEE. V lost 2 bases, J lost 2 bases, and 12 bases lay in between. CDR3 length equals 15 residues. CDR3 in amino acids: CASSVLAVITDTQYF. DNA for the CDR3: TGTGCCAGCAGCGTTCTAGCCGTAATCACAGATACGCAGTATTTT.

V gene TRBV7-9 combines with J gene TRBJ2-5, with 8 bases that match TRBD1. This CDR3 comprises 14 residues. Germline V gene sequence: CDR1 SEHNR, CDR2 FQNEAQ (reference sequence). J gave up 3 bases and V 5 bases, and 5 bases lay outside the gene matches. The DNA for the CDR3 is TGTGCCAGCAGCCGGAGGACAGGGAAAGAGACCCAGTACTTC. Translated, it gives CASSRRTGKETQYF.

V gene TRBV10-3 combines with J gene TRBJ2-2, with no clear D. The CDR3 is 14 residues long. V shed 6 bases and J shed 0 bases, with 8 bases lying between them. CDR1 is ENHRY and CDR2 is SYGVKD in the germline V gene. CDR3 coding DNA: TGTGCCATCAGGGTAGAAACGAACACCGGGGAGCTGTTTTTT. It codes for CAIRVETNTGELFF.

Comments on this clone: In the same sample, other DNA sequences code for this CDR3. J is TRBJ2-5 and V is TRBV5-1; TRBD2 agrees at 7 bases. This CDR3 is built from 14 residues. Germline V gene lookup returns CDR1 SGHRS and CDR2 YFSETQ. V was clipped by 0 bases and J by 5 bases; unmatched bases: 4. The chain's CDR3 is CASSLAGGWETQYF. Here the CDR3 DNA reads TGCGCCAGCAGCTTGGCGGGGGGTTGGGAGACCCAGTACTTC. The full variable domain, completed using reference TRBV5-1 and TRBJ2-5, is KAGVTQTPRYLIKTRGQQVTLSCSPISGHRSVSWYQQTPGQGLQFLFEYFSETQRNKGNFPGRFSGRQFSNSRSEMNVSTLELGDSALYLCASSLAGGWETQYFGPGTRLLVL.

The gene calls are TRBV28 and TRBJ1-2, with D perhaps matching TRBD1 (5 bases). The CDR3 is 16 amino acids. V dropped 3 bases and J dropped 0 bases, with 14 bases sitting between them. Per germline, CDR1 MDHEN and CDR2 SYDVKM. CDR3 sequence: CASSFRGAKANYGYTF. The CDR3 region has the DNA TGTGCCAGCAGTTTTAGAGGGGCTAAAGCTAACTATGGCTACACCTTC.

The J gene is TRBJ2-2, the V gene TRBV19; D unclear. Per the germline V gene, CDR1 is LNHDA and CDR2 is SQIVND (reference sequence). Trimming left V 5 bases short and J 7 bases short, with 8 bases between. This CDR3 comprises 12 residues. The CDR3 spells CASSPEIGELFF. The DNA for the CDR3 is TGTGCCAGTAGTCCAGAGATCGGGGAGCTGTTTTTT.

This clone was seen just once. V gene TRBV25-1 combines with J gene TRBJ2-7; D gene ambiguous. Germline V gives CDR1 MGHDK, CDR2 SYGVNS. V shed 5 bases and J shed 7 bases, with 18 bases lying between them. The CDR3 spans 14 residues. The CDR3 loop reads CASSIAHTLGEQYF. The CDR3 DNA sequence: TGTGCCAGCAGTATTGCCCATACCCTAGGAGAGCAGTACTTC.